This TCR beta chain was found in a study of beta chain features in type 1 diabetes. Germline CDR1 LNHNV, CDR2 YYDKDF (reference sequence). CDR3 length: 12 amino acids. Trimming cost V 5 bases and J 2 bases, with 7 bases left between them. The isolated RNA, all of it, was reverse transcribed, so expressed TCRB transcripts were what got sequenced. Method: immunoSEQ multiplex PCR; TCRdb's copy keeps in-frame clones and lacks some. The top ten hold 0.08% to 0.095% of the sample, which has a few hundred thousand clones, more than 15% seen once. Comments on this clone: Its cognate antigen is unknown.

Study-wide findings and caveats: When Type 1 diabetes patients were examined, their TCRB CDR3s proved moderately but significantly shorter in all four CD4+ subsets.

The sequenced sample consisted of naive CD4+ T cells from blood. V usage is TRBV15 and J usage is TRBJ2-7; D may match TRBD1 or TRBD2 (5 bases each). This TCR was recovered from a man aged 30-40 years with type 1 diabetes. DNA for the CDR3: TGTGCCACCAGCCAGGGACCCTACGAGCAGTACTTC. Residues: CATSQGPYEQYF. The full variable domain, its missing parts supplied by reference TRBV15 and TRBJ2-7, is DAMVIQNPRYQVTQFGKPVTLSCSQTLNHNVMYWYQQKSSQAPKLLFHYYDKDFNNEADTPDNFQSRRPNTSFCFLDIRSPGLGDTAMYLCATSQGPYEQYFGPGTRLTVT.